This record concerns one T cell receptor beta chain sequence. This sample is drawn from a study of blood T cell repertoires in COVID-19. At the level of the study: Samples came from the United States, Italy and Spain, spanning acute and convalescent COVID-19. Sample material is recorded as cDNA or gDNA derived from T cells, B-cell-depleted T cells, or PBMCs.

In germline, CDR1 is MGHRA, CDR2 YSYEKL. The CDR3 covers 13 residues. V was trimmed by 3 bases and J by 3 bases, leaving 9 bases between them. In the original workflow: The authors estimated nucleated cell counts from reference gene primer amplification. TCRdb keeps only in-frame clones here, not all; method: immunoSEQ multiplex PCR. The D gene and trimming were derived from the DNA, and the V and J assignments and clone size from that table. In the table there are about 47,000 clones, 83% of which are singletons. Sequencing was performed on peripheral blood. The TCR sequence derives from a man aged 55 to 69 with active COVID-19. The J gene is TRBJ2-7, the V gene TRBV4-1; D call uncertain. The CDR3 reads CASSQGLGYEQYF. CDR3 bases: TGCGCCAGCAGCCAGGGTCTAGGCTACGAGCAGTACTTC.